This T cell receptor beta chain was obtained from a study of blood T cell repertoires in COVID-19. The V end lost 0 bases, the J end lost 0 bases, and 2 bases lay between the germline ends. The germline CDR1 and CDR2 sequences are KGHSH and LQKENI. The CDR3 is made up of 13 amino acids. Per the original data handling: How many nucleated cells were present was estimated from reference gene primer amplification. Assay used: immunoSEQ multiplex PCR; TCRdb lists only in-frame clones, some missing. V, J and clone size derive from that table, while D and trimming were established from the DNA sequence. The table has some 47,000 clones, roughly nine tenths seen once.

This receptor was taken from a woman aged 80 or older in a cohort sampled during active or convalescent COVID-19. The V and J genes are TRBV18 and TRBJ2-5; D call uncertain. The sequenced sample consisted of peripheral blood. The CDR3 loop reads CASSPPNQETQYF. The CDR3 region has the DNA TGTGCCAGCTCACCACCTAACCAAGAGACCCAGTACTTC.